These 7 T cell receptor beta chains were sequenced from one sample in a study of vaccination and CD4 T cells after COVID-19. Their antigens remain unidentified. Treatment: approximately nine-day PBMC culture with coronavirus spike peptide pools or control peptides (ViraFEST assay). Once obtained from cultured CD4+ T cells, the DNA was sequenced using the Oncomine TCR Beta short-read assay. TCRdb processed the PCR reads anew with MiXCR; each CDR3 protein has one entry. The sample includes approximately 13,000 distinct CDR3 sequences, approximately 75% of them seen just once. The sequencing input was CD4+ T cells from blood, cultured in vitro. The receptor source for this set is a human donor who had recovered from COVID-19.

This chain links TRBV11-3 with TRBJ2-2; a possible D gene is TRBD2 (5 bases). The CDR3 spans 15 residues. Germline lookup yields CDR1 SGHNT and CDR2 YENEEA. Trimming took 2 bases from V and 4 from J, leaving 11 bases between them. The CDR3 here is CASSLLAGLTGELFF. DNA of the CDR3: TGTGCCAGCAGCTTATTGGCGGGCCTCACCGGGGAGCTGTTTTTT.

CDR3 DNA: TGTGCCAGCAGCCACGGGACGGCCGGCATTGGGCAGTACTTC. It is translated as CASSHGTAGIGQYF. The chain uses TRBV28 and TRBJ2-7; D possibly matches TRBD1 or TRBD2 (5 bases each). Germline V gives CDR1 MDHEN, CDR2 SYDVKM. Trimming stripped 6 bases from V and 9 bases from J, with 21 bases between. The CDR3 covers 14 residues.

This clonotype was recorded a few times. This rearrangement joins TRBV28 to TRBJ2-5; D possibly matches TRBD1 or TRBD2 (5 bases each). V was pared by 3 bases and J by 9 bases, with 17 bases between. Germline V CDR1 and CDR2: MDHEN, SYDVKM. This CDR3 has 14 amino acids. CDR3 DNA: TGTGCCAGCAGTTTCGAACAGGCTAGCCGGGCCCAGTACTTC. Protein sequence: CASSFEQASRAQYF.

This clonotype has a single count. The chain links TRBV24-1 to TRBJ2-2, with 9 bases fitting TRBD1. Germline assignment: CDR1 KGHDR and CDR2 SFDVKD. With 3 bases clipped from V and 6 bases from J, the junction kept 7 bases outside the gene matches. The length of the CDR3 is 16 residues. The CDR3 protein is CATSDQGQGFAGELFF. CDR3 coding DNA: TGTGCCACCAGTGATCAGGGACAGGGATTTGCCGGGGAGCTGTTTTTT.

In this sample, this clonotype is medium-sized. This rearrangement joins TRBV6-5 to TRBJ1-1; 7 bases match TRBD1. Looked up from germline, CDR1 is MNHEY and CDR2 is SVGAGI. This CDR3 is built from 16 residues. Losses at the gene ends were 4 bases for V and 2 bases for J; bases not matched to a gene: 10. The CDR3 sequence: CASSSEGAGVNTEAFF. The CDR3 DNA reads as TGTGCCAGCAGTTCTGAGGGGGCAGGAGTAAACACTGAAGCTTTCTTT.

This clonotype has a single count. The chain is built from TRBV6-4 and TRBJ2-1; TRBD1 might be the D (5 bases). CDR1 is MRHNA, CDR2 SNTAGT, per germline. V lost 5 bases, J lost 8 bases, and 13 bases lay in between. The CDR3 length is 13 residues. The CDR3, as DNA: TGTGCCAGCAGTTCGTCAGGGTGGGATGAGCAGTTCTTC. It codes for CASSSSGWDEQFF.

V is TRBV7-8 and J is TRBJ2-4; D is uncertain. With 4 bases removed from V and 6 bases from J, the gap between germline ends came to 10 bases. CDR1 SGHVS and CDR2 FQNEAQ come from the germline V gene. This CDR3 region has 13 residues. For the CDR3, the DNA is TGTGCCAGCAGCTCAGGTACCCGAAACATTCAGTACTTC. Its protein product is CASSSGTRNIQYF. The variable domain in full, with the rest retrieved from reference TRBV7-8 and TRBJ2-4, is GAGVSQSPRYKVAKRGQDVALRCDPISGHVSLFWYQQALGQGPEFLTYFQNEAQLDKSGLPSDRFFAERPEGSVSTLKIQRTQQEDSAVYLCASSSGTRNIQYFGAGTRLSVL.